The subject of this entry is one T cell receptor beta chain. The antigen remains undetermined. The record originates from a study of cytomegalovirus exposure and HLA in healthy donors. Turning to the study itself: Of over 350 genotyped donors, 81% grouped in the Caucasian-associated ancestry cluster. The study, taken as a whole, reports: Researchers reportedly found TCR beta sequences accurately predicted most subjects' HLA-A and HLA-B alleles.

PCR primers comprised 60 Vbeta and 13 Jbeta primers. Generated by immunoSEQ multiplex PCR, the TCRdb table keeps only in-frame clones and is missing some. The sample lists fewer than 120,000 clones, around 78% occurring once. After removal of 4 bases from V and 10 bases from J, the junction contained 19 bases not matched to a gene. The CDR3 extends over 17 amino acids. Germline lookup yields CDR1 SGDLS and CDR2 YYNGEE. These donors counted as nominally healthy when sampled, but unrecorded immune exposures were likely. Sequencing was carried out using PBMCs. The chain joins TRBV9 to TRBJ2-1, with 8 bases matching TRBD2. The sequence was obtained from a woman aged 25 to 39 in good health and CMV-seronegative. The CDR3: CASSTRDFGGAWDEQFF. In DNA, the CDR3 is TGTGCCAGCAGCACCCGAGATTTCGGGGGGGCCTGGGACGAGCAGTTCTTC.